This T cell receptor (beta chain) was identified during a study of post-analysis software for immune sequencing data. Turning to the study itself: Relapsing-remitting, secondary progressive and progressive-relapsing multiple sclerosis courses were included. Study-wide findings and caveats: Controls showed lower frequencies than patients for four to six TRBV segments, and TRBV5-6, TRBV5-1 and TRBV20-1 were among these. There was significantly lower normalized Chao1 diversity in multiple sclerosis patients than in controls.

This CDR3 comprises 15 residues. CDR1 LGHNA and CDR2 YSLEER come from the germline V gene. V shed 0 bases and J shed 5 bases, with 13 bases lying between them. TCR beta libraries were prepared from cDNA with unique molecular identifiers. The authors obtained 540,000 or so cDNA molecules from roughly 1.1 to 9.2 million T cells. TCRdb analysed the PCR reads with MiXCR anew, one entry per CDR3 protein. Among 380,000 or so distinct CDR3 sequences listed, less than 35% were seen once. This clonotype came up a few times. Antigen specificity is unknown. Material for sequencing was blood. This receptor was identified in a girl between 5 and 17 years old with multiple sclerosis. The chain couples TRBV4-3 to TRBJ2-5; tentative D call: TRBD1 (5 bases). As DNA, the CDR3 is TGCGCCAGCAGCCAAGAGAAAGGGGCCGGTGAGACCCAGTACTTC. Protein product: CASSQEKGAGETQYF.